This note documents a single TCR beta chain sequence. The table came from immunoSEQ multiplex PCR; TCRdb's copy has only in-frame clones and leaves some out. This table holds about 100,000 clones, 90% to 95% found once. These data belong to a study of PD-L1 blockade in urothelial cancer. Study-wide context: Atezolizumab at 1,200 mg intravenously every 3 weeks was started by patients at some point between 2014 and 2016.

The sequencing used PBMCs, collected around atezolizumab (anti-PD-L1) treatment. This TCR was sampled from a woman of 80 years or more with urothelial cancer.

The DNA for the CDR3 is TGTGCCAGCAGTTTAAGTGGCGGAGACTTCTACGAGCAGTACTTC. This translates into CASSLSGGDFYEQYF. V is TRBV28 and J is TRBJ2-7; D not resolved. Looked up from germline, CDR1 is MDHEN and CDR2 is SYDVKM. Trimming pared 2 bases from V and 3 bases from J, leaving 14 bases between. CDR3 length: 15 residues.